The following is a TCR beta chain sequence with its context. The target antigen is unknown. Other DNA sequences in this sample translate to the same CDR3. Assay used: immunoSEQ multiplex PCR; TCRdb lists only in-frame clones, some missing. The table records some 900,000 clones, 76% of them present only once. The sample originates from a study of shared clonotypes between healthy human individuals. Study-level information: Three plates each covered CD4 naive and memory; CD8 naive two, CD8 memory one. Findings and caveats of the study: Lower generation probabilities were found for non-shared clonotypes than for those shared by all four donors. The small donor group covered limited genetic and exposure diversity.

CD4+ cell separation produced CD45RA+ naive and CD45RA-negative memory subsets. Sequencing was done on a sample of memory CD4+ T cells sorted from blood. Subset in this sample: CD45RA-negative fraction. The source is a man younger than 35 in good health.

CDR3 sequence (DNA): TGCGCCAGCAGCTTGGCCGGGGGGACCAAAAACATTCAGTACTTC. Residues: CASSLAGGTKNIQYF. The rearrangement links TRBV5-1 to TRBJ2-4; 7 bases are shared with TRBD2. The CDR3 is 15 amino acids. Trimming at V came to 0 bases and at J to 2 bases, leaving 2 bases not matched to a gene. Germline V lookup: CDR1 SGHRS, CDR2 YFSETQ.